This TCR beta chain was sequenced during a study of beta chain features in type 1 diabetes. One heparinised blood draw, averaging about 0.11 L, came from each donor. Reverse transcribing all isolated RNA meant expressed TCRB transcripts were sequenced. Measured with immunoSEQ multiplex PCR; TCRdb has only the in-frame clones, and not every one. The table has 310,000 or so clones, over 14% seen once; the top ten hold less than 0.02%. The J segment lost 5 bases and the V segment lost 7 bases, leaving 13 bases of the junction unmatched. The CDR3 loop spans 16 amino acids. The V gene's germline CDR1 is MDHEN and CDR2 SYDVKM. Concerning this clone itself: Its target is unknown.

General observations from the study: Patients and controls would be equally affected if PCR favored shorter templates. Within each of all four CD4+ subsets, Type 1 diabetes patients had TCRB CDR3s that were moderately but significantly shorter. TCRB repertoires of naive, central memory and Treg cells appeared more similar among patients than among healthy donors. A pattern of fewer insertions and more deletions at VDJ junctions was seen in type 1 diabetes patients.

The sequenced material came from naive CD4+ T cells from blood. The V and J genes are TRBV28 and TRBJ1-4, with 7 bases aligning to TRBD1. This receptor was taken from a man between 18 and 35 years old with type 1 diabetes. DNA for the CDR3: TGTGCCAGCATCCCACGACAGGGTAAACCAAATGAAAAACTGTTTTTT. Translation gives CASIPRQGKPNEKLFF.